Sequencing of this T cell receptor (beta chain) was carried out in a study of T cells in women clearing cervical HPV infection. The wider study: Blood came at first lesion visit for cases, post-clearance for controls.

Worth noting for this clone: What it binds is unknown. Read sequence stops 3 residues before the CDR3 end, and the germline J gene provides the missing end.

General study points: Associations may precede or follow infection; HPV-specific or memory T cells were not isolated.

The V gene's germline CDR1 is DFQATT and CDR2 SNEGSKA (reference sequence). This CDR3 has 15 amino acids. V was pared by 2 bases and J by 3 bases, with 10 bases of the junction left unmatched. TCRdb's copy holds only in-frame clones and misses some; the assay was immunoSEQ multiplex PCR. The sample data list 30,000 to 35,000 clones. The V gene is TRBV20-1, the J gene TRBJ2-7; the match to TRBD2 covers 7 bases. Sequenced input: blood buffy coat. This clonotype was obtained from a woman between 18 and 70 years old with a cervical HPV16 infection that either progressed to CIN3+ or cleared (not recorded which). The CDR3 protein is CSARLAGGGNYEQYF. The part of the CDR3 DNA that was read is TGCAGTGCTAGATTAGCGGGTGGAGGGAACTACGAG.